The 8 T cell receptor beta chains below come from one sample, sequenced in a study of shared clonotypes between healthy human individuals. The protocol was immunoSEQ multiplex PCR, while the TCRdb copy is restricted to in-frame clones and leaves out a portion. This table holds approximately 980,000 clones, approximately 76% found once. Specimen: memory CD4+ T cells sorted from blood. Subset noted: CD45RA-negative fraction. These TCRs come from a young man in good health.

This clone came up once. This sequence joins TRBV19 and TRBJ1-1; tentative D call: TRBD1 (5 bases). Germline lookup yields CDR1 LNHDA and CDR2 SQIVND (reference sequence). The germline V and J ends were trimmed by 3 bases and 4 bases, with 12 bases remaining between them. The CDR3 has 14 residues. DNA of the CDR3: TGTGCCAGTAGTATGAGGGGTTTCGGCACTGAAGCTTTCTTT. Translating gives CASSMRGFGTEAFF.

The chain carries TRBV29-1 and TRBJ2-7; TRBD1 matches at 10 bases. Germline CDR1 and CDR2: SQVTM and ANQGSEA. With V trimmed by 1 base and J by 3 bases, 6 bases remained unmatched. The CDR3 sequence is 15 residues long. The CDR3 reads CSVEGPRTGGYEQYF. For the CDR3, the DNA is TGCAGCGTTGAAGGGCCACGGACAGGGGGCTACGAGCAGTACTTC.

This clone was observed a handful of times. The chain joins TRBV27 to TRBJ1-6; D is ambiguous. Between the trimmed V and J ends, which lost 4 bases and 10 bases, there was a span of 8 bases. Germline CDR1 is MNHEY and CDR2 is SMNVEV (reference sequence). The CDR3 runs 12 residues. The CDR3 here is CASSSRFSPLHF. The CDR3 DNA sequence: TGTGCCAGCAGTTCACGGTTCTCACCCCTCCACTTT.

The sample holds one count of this clone. The chain uses TRBV10-3 and TRBJ1-5; the D gene is possibly TRBD1 (6 bases). The germline V gene encodes CDR1 ENHRY and CDR2 SYGVKD. V shed 6 bases and J shed 5 bases, with 11 bases lying between them. The CDR3 consists of 13 residues. CDR3 loop: CAIRGSGDQPQHF. DNA of the CDR3: TGTGCCATCAGGGGCTCAGGGGATCAGCCCCAGCATTTT.

The rearrangement uses TRBV6-6 and TRBJ1-2, with a possible D match to TRBD1 (5 bases). This CDR3 comprises 15 residues. V gave up 2 bases and J gave up 3 bases, with 13 bases separating them. Looked up from germline, CDR1 is MNHNY and CDR2 is SVGAGI (reference sequence). CDR3 sequence reads: CASSYQSGGDYGYTF. The CDR3 DNA follows: TGTGCCAGCAGTTACCAATCGGGGGGAGACTATGGCTACACCTTC.

Concerning this clone: A junction boundary mismatches the germline segment, possibly from a read error. The V call is TRBV10-1, the J call TRBJ2-7, with 8 positions matching TRBD1. Germline V gives CDR1 WNHNN, CDR2 SYGVQD (reference sequence). The CDR3 loop spans 11 amino acids. Here the CDR3 DNA reads TGCGCCAGCAGTTTAACGACAGGGGACCACTTC. This translates into CASSLTTGDHF.

The chain carries TRBV28 and TRBJ2-2; 8 bases map to TRBD2. The CDR3 sequence is 19 residues long. CDR1 is MDHEN and CDR2 is SYDVKM in the germline V gene. J was trimmed by 7 bases and V by 5 bases; bases with no gene match: 21. The CDR3 loop reads CASSPPPGTSGFVFGELFF. The CDR3 DNA follows: TGTGCCAGCAGTCCTCCCCCCGGGACTAGTGGATTTGTTTTCGGGGAGCTGTTTTTT.

The V and J genes are TRBV19 and TRBJ1-5; D is undetermined. V gave up 1 base and J gave up 1 base, with 5 bases separating them. The CDR3 runs 14 residues. Germline CDR1 is LNHDA and CDR2 is SQIVND (reference sequence). The CDR3 sequence: CASSIGPSNQPQHF. CDR3 DNA sequence: TGTGCCAGTAGTATAGGGCCAAGCAATCAGCCCCAGCATTTT.